Below are 24 T cell receptor beta chains sequenced from a single sample in a study of prognosis after radiotherapy for stage I lung cancer. Amplification of TCR beta CDR3 from genomic DNA used two-round multiplex PCR. For every TRBV and TRBJ gene, a specific primer was used in first-round PCR. TCRdb reprocessed the multiplex PCR reads with MiXCR, giving one entry per CDR3 protein. This table has fewer than 35,000 distinct CDR3 sequences, roughly 30% appearing once. This specimen was PBMCs, taken before or after stereotactic body radiation therapy (not recorded which). The source of these receptors is a donor over 45 with non-small cell lung cancer.

Of note for this clonotype: Its ends do not fully match the called genes, so a read error is possible. The genes are TRBV6-2 or TRBV6-3 and TRBJ2-1, with TRBD2 identical over 8 bases. Germline V lookup: CDR1 MNHEY, CDR2 SVGEGT. The CDR3 runs to 19 residues. CDR3 nucleotides: TGTGCCAGCAGTTACTCACTCCGGGAGGGCAGAATACCTAACAATGAGCAGTCCTTC. Its translation is CASSYSLREGRIPNNEQSF.

This clonotype was counted at least ten times. The chain uses TRBV2 and TRBJ1-2, with TRBD1 matching over 8 bases. Per germline, CDR1 SNHLY and CDR2 FYNNEI. This CDR3 spans 14 amino acids. J was trimmed by 7 bases and V by 7 bases; bases with no gene match: 11. The CDR3 loop reads CASNYQGAEGGYTF. In DNA, the CDR3 is TGTGCCAGCAATTACCAGGGGGCAGAGGGTGGCTACACCTTC.

Worth noting for this clonotype: One base away lies a much larger clone, so this may be a sequencing read error. The CDR3 ends on some other residue instead of the conserved phenylalanine or tryptophan, so this is likely a read error. CDR3 region: CASSSAFTGELFS. The CDR3 DNA follows: TGTGCCAGCAGTTCAGCGTTCACCGGGGAGCTGTTTTCT. The chain uses TRBV12-3 or TRBV12-4 and TRBJ2-2, with unresolved D. V shed 4 bases and J shed 4 bases, with 7 bases lying between them. The CDR3 spans 13 residues.

This clonotype is judged medium-sized. The chain joins TRBV7-9 to TRBJ1-2; D remains unclear. This CDR3 is built from 12 residues. CDR1 SEHNR and CDR2 FQNEAQ come from the germline V gene (reference sequence). V lost 2 bases to trimming and J lost 5 bases, with 6 bases between them. The CDR3 reads CASSLTRYGYTF. In DNA form, the CDR3 reads TGTGCCAGCAGCTTAACAAGATATGGCTACACCTTC.

A word on this clonotype: This likely reflects a read error, since a far larger clone is one base away. The genes are TRBV7-8 and TRBJ1-6; D gene unclear. Trimming shortened V by 5 bases and J by 7 bases, and 21 bases separated the two germline ends. The CDR3 extends over 17 amino acids. Germline V lookup: CDR1 SGHVS, CDR2 FQNEAQ. DNA of the CDR3: TGTGCCAGCAGCATGCCGCGGCTGAGAAGTTGGAATTCACCCCTCCACTTT. Protein sequence: CASSMPRLRSWNSPLHF.

This clonotype appeared many times. The chain is built from TRBV20-1 and TRBJ2-3; 8 bases align to TRBD2. The length of the CDR3 is 14 residues. The V segment lost 3 bases and the J segment 4 bases; nucleotides outside the gene matches: 6. Germline-derived CDR1 and CDR2 are DFQATT and SNEGSKA (reference sequence). CDR3 residues: CSARGGGLSDTQYF. For the CDR3, the DNA is TGCAGTGCTAGGGGCGGGGGGCTGTCAGATACGCAGTATTTT.

This clonotype came up many times. The chain joins TRBV7-8 to TRBJ2-7; 7 positions match TRBD2. CDR3 length equals 13 residues. V gave up 5 bases and J gave up 4 bases; unmatched junction bases: 5. Germline values: CDR1 SGHVS, CDR2 FQNEAQ. The CDR3 here is CASSPRLAYEQYF. As DNA, the CDR3 is TGTGCCAGCAGCCCCCGACTAGCATACGAGCAGTACTTC.

This clonotype was counted at least ten times. The chain is built from TRBV18 and TRBJ2-3, with D possibly matching TRBD2 (5 bases). Germline-derived CDR1 and CDR2 are KGHSH and LQKENI. V was trimmed by 4 bases and J by 1 base, leaving 9 bases between them. This CDR3 region has 14 residues. CDR3 nucleotides: TGTGCCAGCTCACTGGGCGGGCGCACAGATACGCAGTATTTT. Its translation is CASSLGGRTDTQYF.

Only a few counts were recorded for this clonotype. This chain connects TRBV2 to TRBJ2-1, with 8 bases that match TRBD1. CDR3 size: 13 residues. The germline CDR1 and CDR2 sequences are SNHLY and FYNNEI. V lost 5 bases to trimming and J lost 4 bases; unmatched junction nucleotides: 1. Here the CDR3 DNA reads TGTGCCAGCAGTCAGGGGGCTTACAATGAGCAGTTCTTC. Translated: CASSQGAYNEQFF.

This clonotype was seen repeatedly, ten times or more. This rearrangement joins TRBV7-2 to TRBJ1-5, with no clear D. The CDR3 extends over 14 amino acids. Germline V CDR1 and CDR2: SGHTA, FQGNSA. V gave up 5 bases and J gave up 3 bases, with 11 bases separating them. The CDR3: CASSAGFSNQPQHF. The CDR3 DNA reads TGTGCCAGCAGCGCGGGATTTTCCAATCAGCCCCAGCATTTT.

This clonotype was detected ten times or more. The genes are TRBV11-2 and TRBJ1-2, with D unresolved. Germline loops: CDR1 SGHAT, CDR2 FQNNGV. This CDR3 has 14 residues. With 1 base removed from V and 8 bases from J, the gap between germline ends came to 14 bases. CDR3 sequence (DNA): TGTGCCAGCAGCTTAGCGTTCGAACTTAGAGGCTACACCTTC. Its translation is CASSLAFELRGYTF. The full variable domain, rest sourced from reference TRBV11-2 and TRBJ1-2, is EAGVAQSPRYKIIEKRQSVAFWCNPISGHATLYWYQQILGQGPKLLIQFQNNGVVDDSQLPKDRFSAERLKGVDSTLKIQPAKLEDSAVYLCASSLAFELRGYTFGSGTRLTVV.

This clonotype was seen ten or more times. CDR3 nucleotides: TGTGCCAGCAGCCGGACAGGGCCGGAGTCACCCCTCCACTTT. Translating gives CASSRTGPESPLHF. V and J are TRBV3-1 and TRBJ1-6, with TRBD1 matching over 8 bases. Trimming took 4 bases from V and 10 from J; bases not matched to a gene: 6. CDR3 length: 14 residues. Germline V CDR1 and CDR2: LGHDT, YNNKEL (reference sequence).

The rearrangement joins TRBV20-1 to TRBJ2-3; D ambiguous. Germline values: CDR1 DFQATT, CDR2 SNEGSKA (reference sequence). The length of the CDR3 is 17 residues. V lost 3 bases to trimming and J lost 0 bases, with 19 bases between them. The CDR3 nucleotides are TGCAGTGCTAGGGGCGGCGGTGCTGTAAGTAGCACAGATACGCAGTATTTT. Amino acids: CSARGGGAVSSTDTQYF.

At least ten counts were recorded for this clonotype. A much larger clone differs from this one at a single base, so this may be a read error. The V gene is TRBV19, the J gene TRBJ2-1; weak D call: TRBD1 (5 bases). The CDR3 extends over 16 amino acids. Trimming removed 2 bases from V and 2 bases from J, with 13 bases in between. Germline values: CDR1 LNHDA, CDR2 SQIVND (reference sequence). CDR3 sequence (DNA): TGTGCCAGTAGTATAAGGGGCGGTGAAGCCTACAATGAGCAGTTCTTC. Translating gives CASSIRGGEAYNEQFF.

This clonotype was seen at least ten times. The chain combines TRBV3-1 with TRBJ2-6; D not resolved. V shed 3 bases and J shed 0 bases, with 15 bases lying between them. This CDR3 has 18 residues. Germline CDR1 is LGHDT and CDR2 is YNNKEL (reference sequence). The CDR3, as DNA: TGTGCCAGCAGCCACGATCTGGACCCTGACTCTGGGGCCAACGTCCTGACTTTC. Translation: CASSHDLDPDSGANVLTF.

This clonotype was detected many times. CDR3 nucleotides: TGTGCCAGCAGTTTGGGACTGACATCCTACGAGCAGTACTTC. Amino acid sequence: CASSLGLTSYEQYF. This sequence joins TRBV12-3 or TRBV12-4 and TRBJ2-7; D is possibly TRBD2 (6 bases). Deletions cut 3 bases from V and 1 base from J, with 10 bases between. The CDR3 runs 14 residues.

This clonotype was detected ten times or more. V usage is TRBV6-1 and J usage is TRBJ1-2; 10 nucleotides agree with TRBD1. Trimming at V came to 7 bases and at J to 6 bases, leaving 11 bases not matched to a gene. Germline-derived CDR1 and CDR2 are MNHNS and SASEGT. The CDR3 is made up of 15 amino acids. The CDR3 loop reads CASTKGQGLWDGYTF. The CDR3 nucleotides are TGTGCCAGCACTAAGGGACAGGGGCTTTGGGATGGCTACACCTTC.

There are many counts of this clonotype. The V gene is TRBV7-9, the J gene TRBJ1-4, with 11 bases matching TRBD1. The CDR3 runs 15 residues. Germline V gives CDR1 SEHNR, CDR2 FQNEAQ (reference sequence). The V gene end was trimmed by 5 bases and the J gene end by 7 bases; junction bases not matched to a gene: 6. The DNA of the CDR3 is TGTGCCAGCAGCCCAGGACAGGGGGCGGCTGAAAAACTGTTTTTT. Its translation: CASSPGQGAAEKLFF. Based on the CDR3 plus reference TRBV7-9 and TRBJ1-4, the full variable domain is DTGVSQNPRHKITKRGQNVTFRCDPISEHNRLYWYRQTLGQGPEFLTYFQNEAQLEKSRLLSDRFSAERPKGSFSTLEIQRTEQGDSAMYLCASSPGQGAAEKLFFGSGTQLSVL.

This clonotype was counted a few times. A much larger clonotype is one base distant, so this may be a read error. The gene calls are TRBV5-5 and TRBJ1-2; the D gene is possibly TRBD1 (5 bases). This CDR3 is 14 amino acids long. Germline values: CDR1 SGHKS, CDR2 YYEKEE (reference sequence). Deletions cut 0 bases from V and 9 bases from J, with 15 bases between. This chain's CDR3 is CASSLDRGWHSYTF. CDR3 nucleotide sequence: TGTGCCAGCAGCTTGGATCGGGGGTGGCATAGCTACACCTTC.

The CDR3, as DNA: TGTGCCAGCAGTTTCTCAGGGAACAAGGTGTATGGCTACACCTTC. This codes for CASSFSGNKVYGYTF. J is TRBJ1-2 and V is TRBV27, with D tentatively TRBD1 (5 bases). CDR3 length: 15 residues. Trimming shortened V by 3 bases and J by 5 bases, and 16 bases separated the two germline ends. CDR1 MNHEY and CDR2 SMNVEV come from the germline V gene (reference sequence).

The gene calls are TRBV7-8 and TRBJ2-7; weak D call: TRBD1 (6 bases). V was pared by 1 base and J by 9 bases, with 19 bases between. The CDR3 contains 15 residues. Germline lookup yields CDR1 SGHVS and CDR2 FQNEAQ. The CDR3 loop reads CASSLGQGPPDGQYF. CDR3 nucleotide sequence: TGTGCCAGCAGCTTAGGGCAGGGGCCTCCTGACGGGCAGTACTTC. Filled out from reference TRBV7-8 and TRBJ2-7, the complete variable domain reads GAGVSQSPRYKVAKRGQDVALRCDPISGHVSLFWYQQALGQGPEFLTYFQNEAQLDKSGLPSDRFFAERPEGSVSTLKIQRTQQEDSAVYLCASSLGQGPPDGQYFGPGTRLTVT.

The V call is TRBV7-2, the J call TRBJ2-7; TRBD2 agrees at 8 bases. This CDR3 has 15 residues. Trimming removed 5 bases from V and 3 bases from J; junction bases left unmatched: 9. Germline CDR1 and CDR2: SGHTA and FQGNSA. For the CDR3, the DNA is TGTGCCAGCAGCACACGGGAGGGCGGACTCTACGAGCAGTACTTC. Translating gives CASSTREGGLYEQYF.

About this clonotype itself: A much bigger clone sits one base away, suggesting this may be a read error. J is TRBJ1-1 and V is TRBV29-1; 8 nucleotides match TRBD1. This CDR3 region has 13 residues. With V trimmed by 6 bases and J by 7 bases, 10 bases remained unmatched. Germline V lookup: CDR1 SQVTM, CDR2 ANQGSEA. The CDR3 is CSVSPQGAIEAFF. The DNA for the CDR3 is TGCAGCGTGTCGCCTCAGGGGGCAATTGAAGCTTTCTTT.

This clonotype was counted once. A far larger clone is a single base away, which makes a read error likely. The chain combines TRBV15 with TRBJ1-4; D remains unclear. The better agreement between TRBJ1-6 and the DNA end casts doubt on the J call. The CDR3 loop spans 13 amino acids. CDR1 and CDR2 from the germline V gene are LNHNV and YYDKDF (reference sequence). The CDR3 reads CATSRRTLLPLHF. CDR3 bases: TGTGCCACCAGCAGGAGAACGCTACTTCCCCTCCACTTT.